This T cell receptor beta chain was captured by sequencing in a study of technical replicates of blood from several donors (dated by TCRdb to about 2017). As for this clone: The antigen it binds to is not known. No quality values exist for individual bases; no much larger clone is one base distant.

The library relied on the immunoSEQ multiplex PCR assay. TCRdb holds this immuneACCESS table with in-frame rearrangements only. Some clones are missing; in checked studies, unresolved V genes explain under half, and the rest has no known cause. The sample includes tens of thousands of clones, with 70% to 90% observed a single time. Of the sample, roughly 5% is held by the ten largest clones. The CDR3 holds 12 amino acids from the cysteine to the phenylalanine. The read is trimmed to its CDR3 DNA, 36 bases read in frame from base 1. Looking up the germline V gene yields CDR1 SQVTM and CDR2 ANQGSEA. Deletion took 5 bases off V and 7 bases off J, with a span of 12 bases between the germline ends.

The receptor was derived from a human donor in good health. Some clones in this sample may be carry-over from other donors' samples. The chain couples TRBV29-1 to TRBJ2-1; TRBD2 is perhaps the D gene, given 6 matching bases. Sequenced input: PBMCs. Read as DNA, the sequence is TGCAGCGTTCTTCGGGGGATGAATGAGCAGTTCTTC. This yields the protein CSVLRGMNEQFF.